The subject of this entry is one TCR beta chain. Its antigen remains unidentified. Profiled with immunoSEQ multiplex PCR; TCRdb holds only in-frame clones, not every one. The sample has about 2 million clones, just under 95% seen once. These data are taken from a study of shared clonotypes between healthy human individuals. Study-wide points: Clonotype sharing across a handful of donors was observed for roughly 5% of naive CD4 clonotypes.

Selected positively for CCR7 and CD45RO-negative, naive CD8 cells excluded terminally differentiated effector memory CD45RA+ cells. Recent acute infections and vaccinations were absent in the healthy HIV-negative adult donors. Germline V gene sequence: CDR1 SGHDT, CDR2 YYEEEE. V was pared by 5 bases and J by 4 bases, with 6 bases of the junction left unmatched. The CDR3 runs 13 residues. The TCR originated in a man between 18 and 29 years old in good health. This chain links TRBV5-6 with TRBJ2-7; 7 bases fit TRBD1. The sample comprised naive CD8+ T cells sorted from blood. The DNA for the CDR3 is TGTGCCAGCAGTGAAGGGGGCCAGTACGAGCAGTACTTC. Its translation is CASSEGGQYEQYF. Looking up the rest from reference TRBV5-6 and TRBJ2-7 gives the full variable domain: DAGVTQSPTHLIKTRGQQVTLRCSPKSGHDTVSWYQQALGQGPQFIFQYYEEEERQRGNFPDRFSGHQFPNYSSELNVNALLLGDSALYLCASSEGGQYEQYFGPGTRLTVT.